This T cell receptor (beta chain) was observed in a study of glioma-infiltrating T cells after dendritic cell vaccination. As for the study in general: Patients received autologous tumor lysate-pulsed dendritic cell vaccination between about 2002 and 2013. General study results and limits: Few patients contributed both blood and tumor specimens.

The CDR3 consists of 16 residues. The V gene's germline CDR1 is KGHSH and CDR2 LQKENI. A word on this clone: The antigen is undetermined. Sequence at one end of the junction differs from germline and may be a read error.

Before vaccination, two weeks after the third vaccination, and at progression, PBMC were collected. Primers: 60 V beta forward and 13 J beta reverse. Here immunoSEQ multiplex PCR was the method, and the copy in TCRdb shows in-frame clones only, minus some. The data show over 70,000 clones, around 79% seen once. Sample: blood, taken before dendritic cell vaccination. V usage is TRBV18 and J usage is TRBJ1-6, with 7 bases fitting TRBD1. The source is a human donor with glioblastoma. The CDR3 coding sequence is TGTGCCAGCTCACCTATCGGGACAGTACAAAATTCGCCCCTCCACTTT. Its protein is CASSPIGTVQNSPLHF.